Listed below are T cell receptor beta chains from one sample, sequenced in a study of blood T cell repertoires in COVID-19. Here immunoSEQ multiplex PCR was the method, and the copy in TCRdb shows in-frame clones only, minus some. The sample consists of about 380,000 clones, less than 85% of them appearing once. The sequenced sample consisted of peripheral blood. The receptors stem from a woman younger than 30 with acute or convalescent COVID-19. Each CDR3 is given with its conserved first and last residue. A D gene is named only where the DNA matches it firmly. Some rows mark clone size as missing; the rest say once, few, many or name a class of expanded clone.

D	V	size	J	CDR3	DNA
NA	TRBV27	NA	TRBJ2-7	CASSLLQGGEQYF	TGTGCCAGCAGTTTATTACAGGGTGGGGAGCAGTACTTC
TRBD1	TRBV9	NA	TRBJ1-2	CASSSPVGQGRRYTF	TGTGCCAGCAGCTCTCCCGTTGGACAGGGGCGCCGCTACACCTTC
TRBD2	TRBV5-1	NA	TRBJ2-2	CASSPRGGDTGELFF	TGCGCCAGCAGCCCCCGCGGGGGAGACACCGGGGAGCTGTTTTTT
NA	TRBV4-1	NA	TRBJ1-5	CASSQVWGGNQPQHF	TGCGCCAGCAGCCAAGTCTGGGGGGGCAATCAGCCCCAGCATTTT
TRBD2	TRBV6-4	NA	TRBJ2-3	CASSESSGDTDTQYF	TGTGCCAGCAGTGAGTCGAGCGGGGACACAGATACGCAGTATTTT
NA	TRBV2	NA	TRBJ2-7	CASSEEGAPGYEQYF	TGTGCCAGCAGTGAGGAGGGGGCGCCGGGATACGAGCAGTACTTC
NA	TRBV27	NA	TRBJ2-1	CASRPDQGYNEQFF	TGTGCCAGCAGACCGGATCAGGGTTACAATGAGCAGTTCTTC
NA	TRBV2	once	TRBJ1-5	CASSEGGASNQPQHF	TGTGCCAGCAGTGAAGGCGGAGCGAGCAATCAGCCCCAGCATTTT
TRBD1	TRBV7-2	NA	TRBJ2-2	CARRQGPGELFF	TGTGCCAGGAGACAGGGGCCCGGGGAGCTGTTTTTT
NA	TRBV2	NA	TRBJ1-6	CASSSQGRNNSPLHF	TGTGCCAGCAGTTCACAGGGCCGGAATAATTCACCCCTCCACTTT
NA	TRBV2	NA	TRBJ1-2	CASSDRGQIYGYTF	TGTGCCAGCAGTGACCGAGGTCAGATCTATGGCTACACCTTC
NA	TRBV15	NA	TRBJ2-3	CATSADRVNTQYF	TGTGCCACCAGCGCGGACAGAGTCAATACGCAGTATTTT
TRBD2	TRBV9	NA	TRBJ2-1	CASSGDGRAEQFF	TGTGCCAGCAGCGGTGACGGGAGGGCTGAGCAGTTCTTC
TRBD2	TRBV5-1	NA	TRBJ2-1	CASSPGTSDHNEQFF	TGCGCCAGCAGCCCGGGGACTAGCGACCACAATGAGCAGTTCTTC
TRBD1	TRBV7-2	NA	TRBJ1-5	CASSLGTGSNQPQHF	TGTGCCAGCAGCCTCGGGACAGGGTCTAATCAGCCCCAGCATTTT
NA	TRBV5-1	NA	TRBJ2-3	CASSISQAVTDTQYF	TGCGCCAGCAGCATTAGTCAAGCGGTCACAGATACGCAGTATTTT
TRBD1	TRBV18	once	TRBJ2-7	CASSPPRGQGEGEQYF	TGTGCCAGCTCACCTCCCAGGGGACAGGGTGAAGGAGAGCAGTACTTC
TRBD2	TRBV5-1	NA	TRBJ2-7	CASSGGGLADEQYF	TGCGCCAGCAGCGGGGGTGGGCTAGCGGACGAGCAGTACTTC
TRBD1	TRBV7-6	NA	TRBJ1-2	CASSSMTGVRYGYTF	TGTGCCAGCAGCTCCATGACAGGGGTGAGGTATGGCTACACCTTC
TRBD1	TRBV5-1	NA	TRBJ1-1	CASSLDAGGGVNTEAFF	TGCGCCAGCAGCTTGGACGCAGGGGGTGGCGTGAACACTGAAGCTTTCTTT
TRBD1	TRBV24-1	NA	TRBJ2-5	CATSDRTGGGRTQYF	TGTGCCACCAGTGATCGGACAGGGGGCGGGAGGACCCAGTACTTC
NA	TRBV3-1/TRBV3-2	NA	TRBJ1-1	CASSPLTGLGNTEAFF	TGTGCCAGCAGCCCCTTAACAGGGCTTGGGAACACTGAAGCTTTCTTT
NA	TRBV6-1	NA	TRBJ1-5	CASSGGHPREYSNQPQHF	TGTGCCAGCAGTGGGGGACACCCGAGGGAGTATAGCAATCAGCCCCAGCATTTT
TRBD1	TRBV5-6	NA	TRBJ2-7	CASSLVRTGNSYEQYF	TGTGCCAGCAGCTTGGTGAGGACAGGGAACTCCTACGAGCAGTACTTC
NA	TRBV2	few	TRBJ1-3	CASTPESNTIYF	TGTGCCAGCACGCCCGAGTCAAACACCATATATTTT
TRBD2	TRBV7-3	NA	TRBJ2-3	CASSWTSGGADTQYF	TGTGCCAGCAGCTGGACTAGCGGGGGCGCAGATACGCAGTATTTT
NA	TRBV6-5	few	TRBJ1-3	CASQNRFRGNTIYF	TGTGCCAGCCAAAACAGATTCCGAGGAAACACCATATATTTT
NA	TRBV6-5	NA	TRBJ1-2	CASRGLGYTF	TGTGCCAGCAGGGGGCTTGGCTACACCTTC
NA	TRBV19	once	TRBJ1-5	CASSSPPEPQHF	TGTGCCAGTAGTAGTCCCCCGGAGCCCCAGCATTTT
NA	TRBV12-5	NA	TRBJ1-5	CASGLGQTNQPQHF	TGTGCTAGTGGTTTAGGACAAACCAATCAGCCCCAGCATTTT
NA	TRBV6-4	NA	TRBJ1-1	CASSVDRTSQEAFF	TGTGCCAGCAGTGTAGACAGGACTTCCCAGGAGGCTTTCTTT
TRBD1	TRBV24-1	NA	TRBJ1-5	CATSLRTGGDVNQPQHF	TGTGCCACCAGCCTAAGGACAGGAGGGGACGTCAATCAGCCCCAGCATTTT
TRBD1	TRBV6-4	NA	TRBJ1-2	CASSDGTGGYGYTF	TGTGCCAGCAGTGACGGGACAGGGGGCTATGGCTACACCTTC
NA	TRBV6-5	NA	TRBJ1-6	CASSYSGGSYNSPLHF	TGTGCCAGCAGTTACTCGGGGGGATCCTATAATTCACCCCTCCACTTT
NA	TRBV20-1	NA	TRBJ2-1	CSASDLANNEQFF	TGCAGTGCTAGTGACCTAGCGAACAATGAGCAGTTCTTC
NA	TRBV6-5	NA	TRBJ1-2	CASSHRVEYGYTF	TGTGCCAGCAGTCACAGGGTTGAGTATGGCTACACCTTC
TRBD1	TRBV6-5	NA	TRBJ1-2	CASSRNRGFGYTF	TGTGCCAGCAGTCGTAACAGGGGGTTCGGCTACACCTTC